The sequence of this TCR beta chain was determined in a study of CD8 T cells in ankylosing spondylitis. General observations from the study: For ankylosing spondylitis blood, a TCR beta motif of under 10 highly homologous variants appeared characteristic.

Germline values: CDR1 GTSNPN, CDR2 SVGIG (reference sequence). The J segment lost 5 bases and the V segment lost 8 bases, leaving 9 bases of the junction unmatched. The CDR3 has 13 residues. Comment on this clonotype: Its antigen is currently unknown.

Library preparation for TCR beta used quantitative 5'-RACE with molecular barcodes. From the 5' RACE reads, TCRdb called clonotypes with MiXCR, one entry per CDR3 protein. The sample contains some 700,000 distinct CDR3 sequences, around 17% of which appear only once. The sequenced sample consisted of blood, either unsorted or a sorted T cell fraction (not recorded which). The TCR was taken from a male donor with ankylosing spondylitis. The chain combines TRBV30 with TRBJ2-1; 7 bases line up with TRBD2. The CDR3 loop reads CAGGTNGNNEQFF. Written as DNA, the CDR3 is TGTGCCGGAGGGACTAATGGAAACAATGAGCAGTTCTTC.